This T cell receptor beta chain derives from a study of T cells in Graves' hyperthyroidism and ophthalmopathy. Study findings and constraints: The model foresaw ophthalmopathy a median roughly 6 months prior to onset.

This CDR3 is built from 15 residues. The V segment lost 6 bases and the J segment 2 bases; nucleotides outside the gene matches: 7. Looked up from germline, CDR1 is SGHVS and CDR2 is FQNEAQ. What was amplified from RNA transcripts were TCR beta CDR3 regions. The HTBI set primed first-round TCR CDR3 RT-PCR. From the multiplex PCR reads, TCRdb called clonotypes with MiXCR, one entry per CDR3 protein. The sample holds around 600,000 distinct CDR3 sequences, approximately 15% seen once. In regard to this clonotype: The antigen remains unidentified.

The chain combines TRBV7-8 with TRBJ2-1; 7 bases fit TRBD2. The receptor was isolated from a woman aged 18-29 years with Graves' ophthalmopathy. The sequenced sample consisted of blood. As DNA, the CDR3 is TGTGCCAGCAGTTACGACACTAGCGCCTACAATGAGCAGTTCTTC. This gives the protein CASSYDTSAYNEQFF. Supplemented by reference TRBV7-8 and TRBJ2-1, the full variable domain reads GAGVSQSPRYKVAKRGQDVALRCDPISGHVSLFWYQQALGQGPEFLTYFQNEAQLDKSGLPSDRFFAERPEGSVSTLKIQRTQQEDSAVYLCASSYDTSAYNEQFFGPGTRLTVL.